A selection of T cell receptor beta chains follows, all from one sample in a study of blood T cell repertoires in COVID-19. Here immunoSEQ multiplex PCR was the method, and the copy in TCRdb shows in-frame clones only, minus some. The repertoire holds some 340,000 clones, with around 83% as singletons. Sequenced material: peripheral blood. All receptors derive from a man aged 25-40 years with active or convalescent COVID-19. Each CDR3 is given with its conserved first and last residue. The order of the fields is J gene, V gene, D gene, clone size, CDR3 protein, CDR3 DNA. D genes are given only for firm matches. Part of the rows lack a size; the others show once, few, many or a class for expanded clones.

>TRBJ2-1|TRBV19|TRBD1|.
CASSVFGTGVNEQFF
TGTGCCAGTAGTGTATTCGGGACAGGAGTCAATGAGCAGTTCTTC
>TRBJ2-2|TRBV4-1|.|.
CASSQERGRGNTGELFF
TGCGCCAGCAGCCAAGAGCGGGGGCGGGGGAACACCGGGGAGCTGTTTTTT
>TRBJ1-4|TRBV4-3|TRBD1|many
CASSQDNVAGGGEKLFF
TGCGCCAGCAGCCAAGATAATGTCGCAGGGGGTGGTGAAAAACTGTTTTTT
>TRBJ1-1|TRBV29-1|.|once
CSVATGNTEAFF
TGCAGCGTGGCGACAGGAAACACTGAAGCTTTCTTT
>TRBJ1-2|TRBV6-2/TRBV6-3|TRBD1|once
CASSSPGQGDYGYTF
TGTGCCAGCAGTTCCCCGGGACAGGGTGACTATGGCTACACCTTC
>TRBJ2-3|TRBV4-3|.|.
CASSQDRAGKSTDTQYF
TGCGCCAGCAGCCAAGATCGGGCGGGGAAAAGCACAGATACGCAGTATTTT
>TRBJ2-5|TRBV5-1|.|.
CASSIGGLKTQYF
TGCGCCAGCAGCATAGGAGGGTTAAAGACCCAGTACTTC
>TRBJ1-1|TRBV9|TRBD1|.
CASSFSDRATEAFF
TGTGCCAGCAGCTTTTCAGACAGGGCCACTGAAGCTTTCTTT
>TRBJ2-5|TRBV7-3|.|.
CASSPAGISGETQYF
TGTGCCAGCAGCCCGGCCGGGATTTCCGGGGAGACCCAGTACTTC
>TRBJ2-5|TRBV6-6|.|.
CASTYGGRKETQYF
TGTGCCAGCACCTATGGAGGACGGAAAGAGACCCAGTACTTC
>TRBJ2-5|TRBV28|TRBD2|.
CASSPSGSETQYF
TGTGCCAGCAGTCCTAGCGGGAGTGAGACCCAGTACTTC
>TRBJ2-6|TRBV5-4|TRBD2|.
CASSRGGTRSGANVLTF
TGTGCCAGCAGCCGGGGGGGGACCCGCTCTGGGGCCAACGTCCTGACTTTC
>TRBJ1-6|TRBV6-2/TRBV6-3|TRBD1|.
CASSFRQGGSPLHF
TGTGCCAGCAGTTTCCGACAGGGGGGTTCACCCCTCCACTTT
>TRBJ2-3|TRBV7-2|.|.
CASSLETGTDTQYF
TGTGCCAGCAGCTTAGAGACAGGAACAGATACGCAGTATTTT
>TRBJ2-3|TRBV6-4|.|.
CASSDNSGGVDTQYF
TGTGCCAGCAGTGATAACAGCGGAGGGGTAGATACGCAGTATTTT
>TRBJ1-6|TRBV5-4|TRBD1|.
CASSIWDRGNSPLHF
TGTGCCAGCAGCATTTGGGACAGGGGAAATTCACCCCTCCACTTT
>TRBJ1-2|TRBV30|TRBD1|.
CAWIPGTAPHGYTF
TGTGCCTGGATACCCGGGACAGCCCCCCATGGCTACACCTTC
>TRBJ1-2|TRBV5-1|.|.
CASRTDTGGYGYTF
TGCGCCAGCAGAACCGACACGGGGGGATATGGCTACACCTTC
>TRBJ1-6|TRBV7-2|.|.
CASSASGGVASPLHF
TGTGCCAGCAGCGCTAGCGGGGGGGTGGCTTCACCCCTCCACTTT
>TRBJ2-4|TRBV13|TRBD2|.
CASSLDSGGALSKNIQYF
TGTGCCAGCAGCTTAGACAGCGGGGGGGCTCTGTCCAAAAACATTCAGTACTTC
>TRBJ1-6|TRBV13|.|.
CASSHRDTYSYNSPLHF
TGTGCCAGCAGCCACCGGGACACCTACTCCTATAATTCACCCCTCCACTTT
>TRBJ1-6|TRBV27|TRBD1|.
CASSSPQTGTAVSPLHF
TGTGCCAGCAGTTCACCCCAGACCGGGACAGCGGTTTCGCCCCTCCACTTT
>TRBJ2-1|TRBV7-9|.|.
CASSRTLTSFHEQFF
TGTGCCAGCAGCAGGACCCTGACTAGTTTCCATGAGCAGTTCTTC
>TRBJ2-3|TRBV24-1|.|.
CATSDPAGDTQYF
TGTGCCACCAGTGATCCCGCGGGAGATACGCAGTATTTT
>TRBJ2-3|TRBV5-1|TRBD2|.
CASSRTSGGTSTDTQYF
TGCGCCAGCAGCAGGACTAGCGGGGGGACTAGCACAGATACGCAGTATTTT
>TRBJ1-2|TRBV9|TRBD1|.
CASSDDRDRDYGYTF
TGTGCCAGCAGCGATGACAGGGATCGGGACTATGGCTACACCTTC
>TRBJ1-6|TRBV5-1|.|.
CASRLGGGYDTPHF
TGCGCCAGCCGACTCGGAGGAGGGTATGATACGCCCCACTTT
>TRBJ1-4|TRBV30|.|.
CAWNARETNEKLFF
TGTGCCTGGAATGCGCGAGAAACTAATGAAAAACTGTTTTTT
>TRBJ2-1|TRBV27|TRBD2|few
CASSLGLAGAQFF
TGTGCCAGCAGTCTTGGACTAGCGGGAGCTCAGTTCTTC
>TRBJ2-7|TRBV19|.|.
CASSGDSYEQYF
TGTGCCAGTAGCGGGGACTCCTACGAGCAGTACTTC
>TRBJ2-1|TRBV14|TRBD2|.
CASSQFSGGAAEQFF
TGTGCCAGCAGCCAATTTAGCGGGGGAGCGGCTGAGCAGTTCTTC
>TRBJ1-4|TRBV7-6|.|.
CASSLEPSATNEKLFF
TGTGCCAGCAGTTTAGAACCGAGTGCAACTAATGAAAAACTGTTTTTT
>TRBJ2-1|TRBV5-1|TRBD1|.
CASSLGGSYNEQFF
TGCGCCAGCAGCCTAGGGGGCTCTTACAATGAGCAGTTCTTC
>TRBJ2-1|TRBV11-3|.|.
CASSLGELAANEQFF
TGTGCCAGCAGCTTAGGGGAGTTAGCGGCCAATGAGCAGTTCTTC
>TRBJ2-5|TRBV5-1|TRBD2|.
CASSLALGLAGEETQYF
TGCGCCAGCAGCTTGGCCTTGGGACTAGCGGGGGAAGAGACCCAGTACTTC
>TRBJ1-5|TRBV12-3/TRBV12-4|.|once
CASSGGNQPQHF
TGTGCCAGCAGCGGAGGCAATCAGCCCCAGCATTTT
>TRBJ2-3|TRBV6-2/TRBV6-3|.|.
CASSYRAGRTDTQYF
TGTGCCAGCAGTTATAGGGCGGGACGCACAGATACGCAGTATTTT
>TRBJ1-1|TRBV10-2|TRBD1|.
CATRMDRGLTEAFF
TGCGCCACCCGGATGGACAGGGGGCTGACTGAAGCTTTCTTT
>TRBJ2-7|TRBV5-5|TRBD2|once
CASSPGLAVYEQYF
TGTGCCAGCAGCCCGGGACTAGCGGTCTACGAGCAGTACTTC
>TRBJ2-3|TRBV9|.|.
CASSVSSTQYF
TGTGCCAGCAGCGTTTCGAGTACGCAGTATTTT
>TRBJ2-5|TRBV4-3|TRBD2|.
CASSQESLAGETQYF
TGCGCCAGCAGCCAAGAATCCCTAGCGGGAGAGACCCAGTACTTC
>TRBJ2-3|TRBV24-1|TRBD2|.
CATSDFSGGALDTQYF
TGTGCCACCAGTGATTTTAGCGGGGGGGCCTTAGATACGCAGTATTTT
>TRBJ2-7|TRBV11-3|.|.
CASSRTSYEQYF
TGTGCCAGCAGCCGTACTTCCTACGAGCAGTACTTC
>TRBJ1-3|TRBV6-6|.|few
CASSPPQVGGTGNTIYF
TGTGCCAGCAGTCCACCCCAGGTCGGGGGGACTGGAAACACCATATATTTT
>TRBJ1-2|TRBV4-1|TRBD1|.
CASSHPTGVNYGYTF
TGCGCCAGCAGCCACCCCACAGGGGTGAACTATGGCTACACCTTC
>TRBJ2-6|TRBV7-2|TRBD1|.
CASSWDRLASGANVLTF
TGTGCCAGCAGCTGGGACAGGCTCGCCTCTGGGGCCAACGTCCTGACTTTC
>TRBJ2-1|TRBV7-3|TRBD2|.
CASSFGTSGRARQFF
TGTGCCAGCAGCTTTGGGACTAGCGGGAGGGCCCGGCAGTTCTTC
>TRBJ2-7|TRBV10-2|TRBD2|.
CASKTGTSASYEQYF
TGCGCCAGCAAAACCGGGACTAGCGCCTCCTACGAGCAGTACTTC
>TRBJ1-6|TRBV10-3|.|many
CAMRGDNSPLHF
TGTGCCATGCGGGGGGATAATTCACCCCTCCACTTT